Listed here are 16 T cell receptor beta chains from one sample, sequenced in a study of vaccination and CD4 T cells after COVID-19. Treatment reported: approximately nine-day PBMC culture with coronavirus spike peptide pools or control peptides (ViraFEST assay). Researchers collected the unexposed donor's CD4+ T cells before the COVID-19 pandemic (2011-2018). Antigen specificity for these receptors is unknown. Cultured CD4+ T cells had their DNA profiled by the Oncomine TCR Beta short-read assay. TCRdb re-analysed the PCR reads in MiXCR, keeping a single row per CDR3 protein. The sample contains several thousand distinct CDR3 sequences, roughly 23% of which appear only once. What was sequenced was CD4+ T cells from blood, cultured in vitro. The receptors were gathered from a human donor in good health.

The chain recombines TRBV2 with TRBJ1-2; D ambiguous. Trimming shortened V by 1 base and J by 8 bases, and 8 bases separated the two germline ends. CDR1 is SNHLY and CDR2 is FYNNEI in the germline V gene. The CDR3 contains 12 residues. CDR3 coding DNA: TGTGCCAGCAGTGAAGAGTATGTGGGCTACACCTTC. It translates to CASSEEYVGYTF. The full variable domain, completed using reference TRBV2 and TRBJ1-2, is EPEVTQTPSHQVTQMGQEVILRCVPISNHLYFYWYRQILGQKVEFLVSFYNNEISEKSEIFDDQFSVERPDGSNFTLKIRSTKLEDSAMYFCASSEEYVGYTFGSGTRLTVV.

This clonotype was observed a handful of times. V usage is TRBV30 and J usage is TRBJ1-1; a possible D gene is TRBD1 (5 bases). V gave up 2 bases and J gave up 3 bases, with 10 bases separating them. The germline V gene encodes CDR1 GTSNPN and CDR2 SVGIG (reference sequence). The CDR3 covers 13 residues. The CDR3 DNA is TGTGCCTGGAGTTTAGGGGTGGACACTGAAGCTTTCTTT. It yields the protein CAWSLGVDTEAFF.

This clonotype has more than one count but fewer than ten. The J gene is TRBJ1-1, the V gene TRBV6-1; D uncertain. Deletions cut 7 bases from V and 0 bases from J, with 12 bases between. The CDR3 totals 14 residues. The germline gives CDR1 MNHNS, CDR2 SASEGT. As DNA, the CDR3 is TGTGCCAGCACTCTCAGAGACATGAACACTGAAGCTTTCTTT. Residues: CASTLRDMNTEAFF.

The V gene is TRBV11-1, the J gene TRBJ1-2; 8 nucleotides align to TRBD1. V shed 4 bases, J shed 0 bases, and the junction held 13 bases outside the gene matches. The CDR3 is 18 amino acids. Germline lookup yields CDR1 SGHAT and CDR2 FQDESV (reference sequence). The CDR3 DNA is TGTGCCAGCAGCTCCGCTCGGACAGGGCTTCGAGCTAACTATGGCTACACCTTC. This codes for CASSSARTGLRANYGYTF. Full variable domain (remainder filled in from reference TRBV11-1 and TRBJ1-2): EAEVAQSPRYKITEKSQAVAFWCDPISGHATLYWYRQILGQGPELLVQFQDESVVDDSQLPKDRFSAERLKGVDSTLKIQPAELGDSAMYLCASSSARTGLRANYGYTFGSGTRLTVV.

Only one count was recorded for this clonotype. This sequence may be a read error, since a much larger clone differs from it by one base. The chain carries TRBV20-1 and TRBJ2-7; 11 bases line up with TRBD2. CDR1 is DFQATT, CDR2 SNEGSKA, per germline (reference sequence). The ends lost 2 bases at V and 5 bases at J; junction bases unmatched: 5. The CDR3 sequence is 14 residues long. In DNA form, the CDR3 reads TGCAGTGCTAGACTAGCGGGGGGATTACACGAGCAGTACTTC. Translated: CSARLAGGLHEQYF.

By sample fraction, this clonotype is hyperexpanded (1% or more). V is TRBV20-1 and J is TRBJ1-6; no clear D gene. V was cut by 1 base and J by 6 bases, with 13 bases left in between. The CDR3 is 15 amino acids. Germline V CDR1 and CDR2: DFQATT, SNEGSKA (reference sequence). The CDR3 sequence: CSARARRLTNSPLHF. The CDR3 DNA reads TGCAGTGCTAGAGCGCGGAGACTCACTAATTCACCCCTCCACTTT.

As concerns this clonotype: The conserved phenylalanine or tryptophan normally closing the CDR3 is absent here, so this likely arose from a read error. The rearrangement uses TRBV19 and TRBJ1-2; no clear D. The ends were cut back, 3 bases at V and 0 bases at J, with 5 bases in the middle. The CDR3 covers 13 residues. Germline-derived CDR1 and CDR2 are LNHDA and SQIVND (reference sequence). The CDR3 DNA is TGTGCCAGTAGTATGACAACTAACTATGGCTACACCCTC. Protein: CASSMTTNYGYTL.

The V call is TRBV6-1, the J call TRBJ1-1, with TRBD1 matching over 7 bases. The CDR3 loop spans 15 amino acids. The germline gives CDR1 MNHNS, CDR2 SASEGT. Losses at the gene ends were 7 bases for V and 1 base for J; bases not matched to a gene: 9. The CDR3 coding sequence is TGTGCCAGCACCGTCGTGGGACAGAGGAACACTGAAGCTTTCTTT. Translation: CASTVVGQRNTEAFF.

The J gene is TRBJ1-1, the V gene TRBV7-2; D is unclear. The CDR3 covers 14 residues. CDR1 and CDR2 (germline): SGHTA, FQGNSA. Trimming shortened V by 5 bases and J by 9 bases, and 19 bases separated the two germline ends. The CDR3, as DNA: TGTGCCAGCAGCCCAGACGGTGCAGGTCTGAAAGCTTTCTTT. Encoded protein: CASSPDGAGLKAFF.

In this sample, this clonotype is medium-sized. CDR3 bases: TGTGCCAGTAGTATTATGGGACAGAGCACAGATACGCAGTATTTT. Protein product: CASSIMGQSTDTQYF. V gene TRBV19 combines with J gene TRBJ2-3, with 7 bases fitting TRBD1. Germline trimming cut 3 bases from V and 0 bases from J; bases unmatched to any gene: 3. This CDR3 is built from 15 residues. Germline V gene lookup returns CDR1 LNHDA and CDR2 SQIVND (reference sequence).

This clonotype was counted only a few times. J is TRBJ2-7 and V is TRBV27, with 10 bases that match TRBD2. The CDR3 is 13 residues long. The V segment lost 8 bases and the J segment 3 bases; nucleotides outside the gene matches: 4. Per the germline V gene, CDR1 is MNHEY and CDR2 is SMNVEV (reference sequence). The DNA for the CDR3 is TGTGCCAGCCGAGGACTAGCGGACTACGAGCAGTACTTC. Translation gives CASRGLADYEQYF.

Relative to its sample, this clonotype is medium-sized (0.01 to 0.1%). The gene calls are TRBV20-1 and TRBJ1-5, with TRBD1 matching 9 bases. V lost 1 base to trimming and J lost 5 bases; unmatched junction nucleotides: 9. CDR1 is DFQATT and CDR2 is SNEGSKA in the germline V gene (reference sequence). The length of the CDR3 is 16 residues. Here the CDR3 reads CSARGLPGQGHQPQHF. In DNA, the CDR3 is TGCAGTGCTAGAGGCTTACCGGGACAGGGTCATCAGCCCCAGCATTTT.

The rearrangement joins TRBV5-1 to TRBJ1-1; tentatively, D is TRBD1 (6 bases). This CDR3 is built from 16 residues. Germline assignment: CDR1 SGHRS and CDR2 YFSETQ. The V and J ends lost 6 bases and 0 bases respectively, with 18 bases between them. DNA of the CDR3: TGCGCCAGCACCCTCCTTGCAGGGACAATGAACACTGAAGCTTTCTTT. Residues: CASTLLAGTMNTEAFF.

The chain uses TRBV25-1 and TRBJ1-6; TRBD1 might be the D (5 bases). The length of the CDR3 is 16 residues. V dropped 3 bases and J dropped 14 bases, with 23 bases sitting between them. Germline CDR1 reads MGHDK; CDR2 reads SYGVNS. For the CDR3, the DNA is TGTGCCAGCAGTGACTCCACTCAGGGCGCGGGCCCGACCCTCCACTTT. Its protein is CASSDSTQGAGPTLHF.

This clonotype was found a few times. V is TRBV2 and J is TRBJ2-7, with 7 bases matching TRBD2. The CDR3 length is 16 residues. J lost 0 bases, V lost 7 bases, and 12 bases had no gene match. CDR1 and CDR2 from the germline V gene are SNHLY and FYNNEI. CDR3 protein: CASMDPGGISSYEQYF. The CDR3, as DNA: TGTGCCAGCATGGACCCCGGGGGGATAAGCTCCTACGAGCAGTACTTC.

The genes are TRBV6-5 and TRBJ2-2; 9 positions match TRBD2. The germline gives CDR1 MNHEY, CDR2 SVGAGI. This CDR3 contains 15 residues. Trimming cost V 2 bases and J 3 bases; bases outside gene matches: 1. CDR3 region: CASSYQRGDTGELFF. The CDR3 bases are TGTGCCAGCAGTTACCAGCGGGGGGACACCGGGGAGCTGTTTTTT.